The 5 T cell receptor beta chains in this list originate from one sample, sequenced in a study of T cells after yellow fever vaccination. One entry per CDR3 protein, called by TCRdb with MiXCR from the 5' RACE reads. The sample lists some 390,000 distinct CDR3 sequences; around 20% were seen once. The specimen was PBMCs, collected before the yellow fever booster vaccination. The receptor set was obtained from a man between 18 and 35 years old who received the YFV17D yellow fever vaccine.

The chain links TRBV6-6 to TRBJ2-7; weak D call: TRBD1 (6 bases). Trimming pared 5 bases from V and 1 base from J, leaving 12 bases between. CDR1 and CDR2 (germline): MNHNY, SVGAGI (reference sequence). The CDR3 loop spans 14 amino acids. The CDR3 protein is CASSQYRVSYEQYV. The CDR3 DNA reads TGTGCCAGCAGTCAGTACAGGGTTTCCTACGAGCAGTACGTC.

The rearrangement joins TRBV5-1 to TRBJ2-7; possibly TRBD1 for D (6 bases). Looked up from germline, CDR1 is SGHRS and CDR2 is YFSETQ. There are 12 residues in the CDR3. Trimming removed 0 bases from V and 9 bases from J, with 10 bases in between. The CDR3 DNA reads TGCGCCAGCAGCTTGGATCTAGGGGGGCAGTACTTC. It encodes CASSLDLGGQYF.

This clonotype turned up a few times. The chain carries TRBV6-6 and TRBJ1-2; possibly TRBD1 for D (5 bases). CDR3 length equals 13 residues. Looked up from germline, CDR1 is MNHNY and CDR2 is SVGAGI (reference sequence). V was trimmed by 0 bases and J by 8 bases, leaving 10 bases between them. DNA for the CDR3: TGTGCCAGCAGTTACTCGAGAGGGGTGGGCTACACCTTC. Translated: CASSYSRGVGYTF.

V is TRBV20-1 and J is TRBJ2-5, with D tentatively TRBD1 or TRBD2 (6 bases each). CDR3 length equals 14 residues. Germline CDR1 is DFQATT and CDR2 is SNEGSKA (reference sequence). V was shortened by 1 base and J by 1 base, with 10 bases between the two germline ends. CDR3 bases: TGCAGTGCTAGAGGGGGGGCCCCCCAAGAGACCCAGTACTTC. Its translation is CSARGGAPQETQYF.

This clonotype was observed a few times. This chain joins TRBV6-5 and TRBJ2-7, with 10 positions matching TRBD1. Per the germline V gene, CDR1 is MNHEY and CDR2 is SVGAGI. The CDR3 is 16 amino acids. The V segment lost 0 bases and the J segment 1 base; nucleotides outside the gene matches: 3. CDR3 amino acids: CASSYSGTGESYEQYF. The CDR3, as DNA: TGTGCCAGCAGTTACTCCGGGACAGGGGAATCCTACGAGCAGTACTTC.